The clone carrying this T cell receptor (beta chain) was counted a single time. What it recognizes is unknown. The data were obtained in a study of shared clonotypes between healthy human individuals. Notes on the study in general: Naive subsets typically showed greater estimated richness than memory subsets.

Investigators spread the genomic DNA of each subset evenly over several immunoSEQ plates. Method: immunoSEQ multiplex PCR; TCRdb's copy keeps in-frame clones and lacks some. This table has 2 million to 2.5 million clones, 80% to 95% appearing once. The TCR sequence derives from a man younger than 35 in good health. Some clones in this sample may be carry-over from other donors' samples. The sample taken for sequencing was naive CD4+ T cells from PBMCs. Subset described: CD45RA+ positively selected.

The chain's CDR3 is CASSLESQPQHF. As DNA, the CDR3 is TGTGCCAGCAGTTTGGAGAGTCAGCCCCAGCATTTT. This chain connects TRBV28 to TRBJ1-5; D not certain. The CDR3 is 12 amino acids. Germline values: CDR1 MDHEN, CDR2 SYDVKM. Trimming took 3 bases from V and 6 from J, leaving 6 bases between them.